This entry features one T cell receptor (beta chain) sequence. Antigen unknown. The entry originates in a study of T cell responses to AZD1222 COVID-19 vaccine. For the study at large: The study pooled second doses at about 4 or about 12 weeks.

The CDR3 consists of 18 residues. Germline lookup yields CDR1 SGHTA and CDR2 FQGTGA. V shed 5 bases and J 0 bases; nucleotides not matched to a gene: 9. Clones were read by immunoSEQ multiplex PCR, and TCRdb kept only the in-frame ones, dropping some. The profile shows about 150,000 clones, 90% of them singletons. Findings and limits, study-wide: Breadth and depth of Spike-specific TCRs rose after two AZD1222 doses. White British people made up most donors, females outnumbered males, and clonal diversity was possibly underestimated.

Source: peripheral blood, taken on day 0 of AZD1222 vaccination. The receptor comes from an adult in good health. The rearrangement uses TRBV7-3 and TRBJ2-3, with 12 bases aligning to TRBD2. The CDR3 DNA is TGTGCCAGCAGCACCCGACTAGCGGGGGCCCCTAGCACAGATACGCAGTATTTT. It translates to CASSTRLAGAPSTDTQYF.